The next 22 T cell receptor beta chains were all read from a single sample in a study of Ad26.COV2.S vaccination and SARS-CoV-2 variants. The data were produced by immunoSEQ multiplex PCR, yet TCRdb's version contains in-frame clones alone and is incomplete. This sample yields hundreds of thousands of clones, of which about nine tenths are seen a single time; over 9% belongs to the top ten. Treatment noted: roughly 20 received Ad26.COV2.S at low or high dose, single or two shots; roughly 5 received placebo; per-sample allocation not given. Following the first vaccine or placebo injection, samples were taken on day 63. The input for sequencing was peripheral blood, taken in a trial of Ad26.COV2.S vaccine versus placebo. The receptors shown here come from a person aged 18-65 years who received the Ad26.COV2.S COVID-19 vaccine or a placebo.

The chain couples TRBV24-1 to TRBJ2-3, with D unresolved. Trimming removed 4 bases at V and 4 bases at J, with 14 bases between. This CDR3 is 15 amino acids long. The germline CDR1 and CDR2 sequences are KGHDR and SFDVKD. CDR3 sequence reads: CATSDPFDSADTQYF. DNA for the CDR3: TGTGCCACCAGTGACCCCTTTGATTCGGCAGATACGCAGTATTTT.

The V call is TRBV25-1, the J call TRBJ2-7; tentatively, D is TRBD1 or TRBD2 (5 bases each). The CDR3 contains 14 residues. The V and J ends lost 6 bases and 5 bases respectively, with 17 bases between them. Germline V gene sequence: CDR1 MGHDK, CDR2 SYGVNS. The CDR3 nucleotides read TGTGCCAGCAGCCGAAACGGCAGGGAGAACGAGCAGTACTTC. Its protein is CASSRNGRENEQYF.

In DNA form, the CDR3 reads TGTGCCAGCTCACCGGACCCCGGAGGGCAGGGCAGCACAGATACGCAGTATTTT. It yields the protein CASSPDPGGQGSTDTQYF. The chain uses TRBV18 and TRBJ2-3, with D perhaps matching TRBD2 (6 bases). V gave up 3 bases and J gave up 0 bases, with 19 bases separating them. The CDR3 is 18 amino acids. Germline V gene lookup returns CDR1 KGHSH and CDR2 LQKENI.

This chain joins TRBV11-2 and TRBJ2-2, with D unclear. This CDR3 contains 15 residues. Trimming removed 2 bases from V and 0 bases from J, with 7 bases in between. Germline loops: CDR1 SGHAT, CDR2 FQNNGV. CDR3 in amino acids: CASSLWQANTGELFF. CDR3 in DNA: TGTGCCAGCAGCTTATGGCAGGCGAACACCGGGGAGCTGTTTTTT. The full variable domain, rest sourced from reference TRBV11-2 and TRBJ2-2, is EAGVAQSPRYKIIEKRQSVAFWCNPISGHATLYWYQQILGQGPKLLIQFQNNGVVDDSQLPKDRFSAERLKGVDSTLKIQPAKLEDSAVYLCASSLWQANTGELFFGEGSRLTVL.

The V gene is TRBV6-5, the J gene TRBJ2-5; 8 bases are shared with TRBD2. The CDR3 consists of 13 residues. V gave up 7 bases and J gave up 5 bases; unmatched junction bases: 6. The germline CDR1 and CDR2 sequences are MNHEY and SVGAGI. Here the CDR3 reads CASKSAGAETQYF. The CDR3 DNA sequence: TGTGCCAGCAAGTCAGCGGGAGCGGAGACCCAGTACTTC.

This clone was picked up one time. The J gene is TRBJ2-5, the V gene TRBV5-1; D not resolved. V was shortened by 2 bases and J by 4 bases, with 6 bases between the two germline ends. The CDR3 length is 12 residues. Germline V CDR1 and CDR2: SGHRS, YFSETQ. The CDR3 sequence is CASSFERETQYF. The CDR3 DNA reads TGCGCCAGCAGCTTCGAGAGAGAGACCCAGTACTTC.

This CDR3 reads CATQGGRGTEAFF. CDR3 in DNA: TGTGCCACACAGGGGGGAAGAGGCACTGAAGCTTTCTTT. The chain links TRBV19 to TRBJ1-1, with 8 nucleotides matching TRBD1. Germline assignment: CDR1 LNHDA and CDR2 SQIVND (reference sequence). The CDR3 length is 13 residues. The V gene end was trimmed by 10 bases and the J gene end by 4 bases; junction bases not matched to a gene: 8.

V and J are TRBV7-9 and TRBJ2-7, with TRBD2 identical over 7 bases. The V gene end was trimmed by 7 bases and the J gene end by 5 bases; junction bases not matched to a gene: 8. From germline, CDR1 is SEHNR and CDR2 FQNEAQ (reference sequence). The CDR3 covers 13 residues. DNA for the CDR3: TGTGCCAGCACCTCCAGCGGGAACGACGAGCAGTACTTC. Amino acid sequence: CASTSSGNDEQYF. Combining the CDR3 with reference TRBV7-9 and TRBJ2-7 gives the whole variable domain DTGVSQNPRHKITKRGQNVTFRCDPISEHNRLYWYRQTLGQGPEFLTYFQNEAQLEKSRLLSDRFSAERPKGSFSTLEIQRTEQGDSAMYLCASTSSGNDEQYFGPGTRLTVT.

This chain connects TRBV10-2 to TRBJ2-1, with 12 bases identical to TRBD2. The germline gives CDR1 WSHSY, CDR2 SAAADI. The J segment lost 8 bases and the V segment lost 3 bases, leaving 5 bases of the junction unmatched. The CDR3 is 15 amino acids. The CDR3 is CASSDLAGGPDEQFF. The DNA for the CDR3 is TGCGCCAGCAGTGACCTAGCGGGAGGGCCGGATGAGCAGTTCTTC.

The rearrangement uses TRBV11-2 and TRBJ2-7; perhaps TRBD1 as D (6 bases). The germline V and J ends were trimmed by 1 base and 5 bases, with 12 bases remaining between them. This CDR3 spans 14 amino acids. Germline CDR1 SGHAT, CDR2 FQNNGV. The CDR3 protein is CASSLAGAPDEQYF. Written as DNA, the CDR3 is TGTGCCAGCAGCTTAGCAGGGGCTCCCGACGAGCAGTACTTC. The variable domain in full, completed from reference TRBV11-2 and TRBJ2-7, reads EAGVAQSPRYKIIEKRQSVAFWCNPISGHATLYWYQQILGQGPKLLIQFQNNGVVDDSQLPKDRFSAERLKGVDSTLKIQPAKLEDSAVYLCASSLAGAPDEQYFGPGTRLTVT.

The chain joins TRBV5-1 to TRBJ2-1, with D perhaps assigned TRBD1 or TRBD2 (5 bases each). Germline assignment: CDR1 SGHRS and CDR2 YFSETQ. The CDR3 spans 14 residues. V was trimmed by 3 bases and J by 9 bases, leaving 16 bases between them. The CDR3 loop is CASSWGIDEAEQFF. The CDR3 region has the DNA TGCGCCAGCAGCTGGGGGATTGACGAAGCTGAGCAGTTCTTC.

CDR3 nucleotide sequence: TGTGCCAGCAGCTCGCACAGGGAGACAACACAGACCCAGTACTTC. This translates into CASSSHRETTQTQYF. V is TRBV7-8 and J is TRBJ2-5; D is possibly TRBD1 (6 bases). CDR1 SGHVS and CDR2 FQNEAQ come from the germline V gene. Trimming stripped 4 bases from V and 6 bases from J, with 18 bases between. CDR3 length: 15 amino acids. Looking up the rest from reference TRBV7-8 and TRBJ2-5 gives the full variable domain: GAGVSQSPRYKVAKRGQDVALRCDPISGHVSLFWYQQALGQGPEFLTYFQNEAQLDKSGLPSDRFFAERPEGSVSTLKIQRTQQEDSAVYLCASSSHRETTQTQYFGPGTRLLVL.

The V and J genes are TRBV7-8 and TRBJ1-1; 9 bases are shared with TRBD1. The CDR3 contains 15 residues. After removal of 1 base from V and 0 bases from J, the junction contained 0 bases not matched to a gene. Germline loops: CDR1 SGHVS, CDR2 FQNEAQ. The CDR3 spells CASSLGTGVNTEAFF. The DNA for the CDR3 is TGTGCCAGCAGCTTAGGGACAGGGGTGAACACTGAAGCTTTCTTT. The full variable domain, in which reference TRBV7-8 and TRBJ1-1 provide the parts outside the CDR3, is GAGVSQSPRYKVAKRGQDVALRCDPISGHVSLFWYQQALGQGPEFLTYFQNEAQLDKSGLPSDRFFAERPEGSVSTLKIQRTQQEDSAVYLCASSLGTGVNTEAFFGQGTRLTVV.

V usage is TRBV5-4 and J usage is TRBJ2-2, with 14 bases that match TRBD2. The CDR3 covers 18 residues. The germline V gene has CDR1 SGHNT and CDR2 YYREEE (reference sequence). V shed 0 bases and J 5 bases; nucleotides not matched to a gene: 6. CDR3 in amino acids: CASSLGGTSGRLTGELFF. CDR3 coding DNA: TGTGCCAGCAGCTTGGGTGGGACTAGCGGGAGATTGACCGGGGAGCTGTTTTTT.

The genes are TRBV19 and TRBJ2-2; tentative D call: TRBD2 (5 bases). Germline CDR1 reads LNHDA; CDR2 reads SQIVND (reference sequence). There are 16 residues in the CDR3. V lost 1 base to trimming and J lost 6 bases, with 15 bases between them. This CDR3 reads CASSIAPTSVPGELFF. CDR3 sequence (DNA): TGTGCCAGTAGTATAGCCCCTACTAGTGTTCCCGGGGAGCTGTTTTTT.

In DNA, the CDR3 is TGTGCCAGCAGTCAACCCGGGCAGGGGAGCTATGGCTACACCTTC. The encoded protein is CASSQPGQGSYGYTF. V and J are TRBV28 and TRBJ1-2, with a tentative D call TRBD1 (6 bases). Trimming cost V 5 bases and J 4 bases, with 17 bases left between them. The germline V gene has CDR1 MDHEN and CDR2 SYDVKM. The CDR3 runs to 15 residues.

This chain connects TRBV18 to TRBJ1-4; D is undetermined. Germline V gives CDR1 KGHSH, CDR2 LQKENI. V was shortened by 1 base and J by 3 bases, with 9 bases between the two germline ends. CDR3 length equals 15 residues. The DNA for the CDR3 is TGTGCCAGCTCACCACGGGCAGCCTCTAATGAAAAACTGTTTTTT. This gives the protein CASSPRAASNEKLFF.

V is TRBV6-5 and J is TRBJ1-6, with D maybe TRBD1 (6 bases). V was trimmed by 0 bases and J by 9 bases, leaving 15 bases between them. The germline CDR1 and CDR2 sequences are MNHEY and SVGAGI. CDR3 length: 16 residues. The CDR3 DNA reads as TGTGCCAGCAGTTACTCGGGACACCCAGAGGGTTCACCCCTCCACTTT. Its translation: CASSYSGHPEGSPLHF.

The table lists this clone with a count of one. The V gene is TRBV6-5, the J gene TRBJ2-1; 8 nucleotides line up with TRBD2. The CDR3 sequence is 16 residues long. Germline V gene lookup returns CDR1 MNHEY and CDR2 SVGAGI. J was trimmed by 5 bases and V by 0 bases; bases with no gene match: 6. The CDR3 DNA is TGTGCCAGCAGTTACTCGAAAGCGGGGGCAAACAATGAGCAGTTCTTC. This gives the protein CASSYSKAGANNEQFF.

This clone was detected only once. This sequence joins TRBV4-3 and TRBJ2-2; 14 bases line up with TRBD2. Losses at the gene ends were 4 bases for V and 5 bases for J; bases not matched to a gene: 12. Germline lookup yields CDR1 LGHNA and CDR2 YSLEER. The length of the CDR3 is 19 residues. CDR3 loop: CASSPLPGTSGSRTGELFF. The CDR3 bases are TGCGCCAGCAGCCCGCTACCCGGGACTAGCGGGAGTAGGACCGGGGAGCTGTTTTTT.

The rearrangement joins TRBV6-5 to TRBJ2-1; TRBD2 aligns across 11 bases. Unmatched junction bases numbered 5, after V lost 0 bases and J lost 16 bases. The CDR3 loop spans 13 amino acids. Germline CDR1 and CDR2: MNHEY and SVGAGI. The CDR3 DNA reads as TGTGCCAGCAGTTACTCCACTAGCGGGAGCGTTTTCTTC. Amino acid sequence: CASSYSTSGSVFF.

The rearrangement joins TRBV29-1 to TRBJ2-5; 8 bases are a match to TRBD1. The germline V gene encodes CDR1 SQVTM and CDR2 ANQGSEA. J was trimmed by 5 bases and V by 8 bases; bases with no gene match: 7. The CDR3 is made up of 12 amino acids. The chain's CDR3 is CSSRQGSETQYF. CDR3 nucleotides: TGCAGCTCACGACAGGGGTCGGAGACCCAGTACTTC. Combining the CDR3 with reference TRBV29-1 and TRBJ2-5 gives the whole variable domain SAVISQKPSRDICQRGTSLTIQCQVDSQVTMMFWYRQQPGQSLTLIATANQGSEATYESGFVIDKFPISRPNLTFSTLTVSNMSPEDSSIYLCSSRQGSETQYFGPGTRLLVL.